These T cell receptor beta chains were read from a single sample in a study of memory CD4+ T cells and cytomegalovirus serostatus. Sequencing was performed with immunoSEQ multiplex PCR; in TCRdb, only in-frame clones are kept and a portion is missing. The sample has about 56,000 clones, around 76% seen once. What was sequenced was memory CD4+ T cells from blood. The receptors were sampled from an adult in good health and CMV-seronegative. Both conserved end residues are part of each CDR3. A D gene is named only where the DNA matches it firmly. Where a row states a size, it is once, few, many or the class of an expanded clone; other rows omit it.

V	size	D	J	CDR3	DNA
TRBV19	once	-	TRBJ2-2	CASSTGMSITGELFF	TGTGCCAGTAGTACAGGGATGTCGATCACCGGGGAGCTGTTTTTT
TRBV5-1	few	TRBD1	TRBJ1-1	CASSPGTGGGAFF	TGCGCCAGCAGCCCCGGGACAGGGGGGGGAGCTTTCTTT
TRBV9	-	TRBD1	TRBJ1-3	CASSVERGLSGNTIYF	TGTGCCAGCAGCGTAGAAAGGGGGCTAAGTGGAAACACCATATATTTT
TRBV5-1	-	-	TRBJ1-1	CASRNSRTANTEAFF	TGCGCCAGCAGAAATTCGAGGACAGCCAACACTGAAGCTTTCTTT
TRBV5-1	-	-	TRBJ2-2	CASSLRGLTGELFF	TGCGCCAGCAGCTTGCGGGGGCTCACCGGGGAGCTGTTTTTT
TRBV2	-	-	TRBJ1-1	CASSEGVGHLGTEAFF	TGTGCCAGCAGTGAGGGGGTCGGCCACCTGGGCACTGAAGCTTTCTTT
TRBV18	few	-	TRBJ2-7	CASSGTAGYEQYF	TGTGCCAGCTCAGGGACGGCTGGATACGAGCAGTACTTC
TRBV19	-	-	TRBJ1-4	CASSIRGTNEKLFF	TGTGCCAGTAGTATCAGGGGCACTAATGAAAAACTGTTTTTT
TRBV6-1	few	TRBD1	TRBJ2-1	CASSDKNRGNEQFF	TGTGCCAGCAGTGATAAAAACAGGGGTAATGAGCAGTTCTTC
TRBV4-3	-	-	TRBJ2-5	CASSQTGERQETQYF	TGCGCCAGCAGCCAAACAGGTGAAAGACAAGAGACCCAGTACTTC
TRBV5-1	few	TRBD2	TRBJ2-3	CASRGGGLAGDTQYF	TGCGCTAGTAGAGGCGGGGGGCTTGCGGGAGATACGCAGTATTTT
TRBV6-6	-	TRBD2	TRBJ2-5	CASSSGGTQYF	TGTGCCAGCAGTTCGGGGGGGACCCAGTACTTC
TRBV9	-	TRBD1	TRBJ1-4	CASSETGQPREKLFF	TGTGCCAGCAGCGAAACGGGACAGCCTCGCGAAAAACTGTTTTTT
TRBV10-1	-	-	TRBJ1-4	CASPCIKAFEKLFF	TGCGCCAGCCCCTGTATTAAAGCCTTTGAAAAACTGTTTTTT
TRBV9	medium-sized	TRBD2	TRBJ2-1	CASSVAGGPLDEQFF	TGTGCCAGCAGCGTAGCGGGAGGCCCCTTGGATGAGCAGTTCTTC
TRBV14	-	-	TRBJ1-2	CASSLLGGAGGYTF	TGTGCCAGCAGCCTCCTCGGAGGGGCAGGCGGCTACACCTTC
TRBV15	-	-	TRBJ1-2	CATSSPPGGYTF	TGTGCCACCAGCTCCCCCCCCGGCGGCTACACCTTC
TRBV7-8	once	TRBD2	TRBJ2-7	CASQGGPGYEQYF	TGTGCCAGCCAGGGAGGGCCGGGCTACGAGCAGTACTTC
TRBV30	once	-	TRBJ2-1	CAWSAPGRKEQFF	TGTGCCTGGAGTGCCCCCGGACGAAAGGAGCAGTTCTTC
TRBV29-1	-	TRBD1	TRBJ2-7	CSVGGQGNYEQYF	TGCAGCGTGGGTGGACAGGGAAACTACGAGCAGTACTTC
TRBV7-3	-	-	TRBJ2-5	CASSLRSGVSQETQYF	TGTGCCAGCAGCTTAAGGTCAGGGGTCAGCCAAGAGACCCAGTACTTC